This TCR beta chain was recovered during a study of blood T cells in healthy people across ages. Using a J-beta primer mix together with a sample-barcoded 5' primer, a second PCR was run for roughly 7 to 12 cycles. TCRdb processed the 5' RACE reads anew with MiXCR; each CDR3 protein has one entry. This table has roughly 1,800,000 distinct CDR3 sequences, around 48% appearing once. The germline V gene has CDR1 MGHRA and CDR2 YSYEKL. The CDR3 loop spans 17 amino acids. Trimming removed 2 bases from V and 0 bases from J, with 14 bases in between. The clonotype was recovered from a woman in her thirties or forties in good health. Sequencing was performed on blood. The chain uses TRBV4-1 and TRBJ2-1; D gene unclear. The CDR3 DNA reads TGCGCCAGCAGCCAACTACCGACCCCGAGCTCCTACAATGAGCAGTTCTTC. Protein sequence: CASSQLPTPSSYNEQFF.